This TCR beta chain was sequenced during a study of a mutant IDH1 vaccine in newly diagnosed glioma. Concerning this clone itself: Antigen unknown.

Using immunoSEQ multiplex PCR, the repertoire was profiled, and TCRdb retains in-frame clones only, with some absent. The sample shows nearly 55,000 clones, approximately 81% of them seen only once. Study-level points and caveats: Changes to the top peripheral T cell clonotypes appeared unrelated to pseudoprogression.

Time point indicated: week 5, during vaccination. A 20-mer mutant IDH1 peptide at 300 ug was injected subcutaneously with topical imiquimod. V was trimmed by 3 bases and J by 1 base, leaving 10 bases between them. CDR3 length equals 16 residues. Germline CDR1 is LNHNV and CDR2 is YYDKDF (reference sequence). The rearrangement uses TRBV15 and TRBJ2-6; TRBD1 is a possible D gene (7 bases). The material sequenced was PBMCs, taken from a glioma patient whose treatment included an IDH1 peptide vaccine. This sequence was found in a man aged 25-45 years with glioma. CDR3 sequence: CATSRGGQSGANVLTF. CDR3 nucleotide sequence: TGTGCCACCAGCAGGGGGGGACAGTCTGGGGCCAACGTCCTGACTTTC.